The TCR beta chain under discussion was sequenced for a study of T-cell memory formation after mild COVID-19. Study summary: TCR clusters were mostly donor specific.

The ends were cut back, 3 bases at V and 0 bases at J, with 16 bases in the middle. The CDR3 has 17 amino acids. This clonotype was observed a handful of times. The 5'RACE method, run with constant-segment primers, produced TCR alpha and TCR beta cDNA libraries (carrying sample barcodes and UMIs). TCRdb reprocessed the 5' RACE reads with MiXCR, giving one entry per CDR3 protein. The table shows roughly 200,000 distinct CDR3 sequences, with about a sixth occurring only once. The chain employs TRBV12-3 or TRBV12-4 and TRBJ2-3; maybe TRBD2 (6 bases). The sequence was obtained from an adult woman who had mild COVID-19 (a few samples of this study predate the infection). Cell type and time point are not known. The source material was PBMCs or a T cell subset sorted from them (not recorded which). The CDR3 bases are TGTGCCAGCAGTTTTTTCGCCGGCGGGACTAGCACAGATACGCAGTATTTT. Encoded protein: CASSFFAGGTSTDTQYF.